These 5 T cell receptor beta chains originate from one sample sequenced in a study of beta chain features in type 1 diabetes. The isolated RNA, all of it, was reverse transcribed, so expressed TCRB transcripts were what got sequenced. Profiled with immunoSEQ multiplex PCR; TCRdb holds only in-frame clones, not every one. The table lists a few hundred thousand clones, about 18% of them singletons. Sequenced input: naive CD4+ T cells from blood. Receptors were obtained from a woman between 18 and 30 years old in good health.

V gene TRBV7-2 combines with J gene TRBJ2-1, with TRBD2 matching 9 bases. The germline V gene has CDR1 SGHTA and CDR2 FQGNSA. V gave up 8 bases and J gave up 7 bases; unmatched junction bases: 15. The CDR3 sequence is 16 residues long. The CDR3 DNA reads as TGTGCCAGCTCCCGGACGGCGGGAGGGCCTCGGAATGAGCAGTTCTTC. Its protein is CASSRTAGGPRNEQFF.

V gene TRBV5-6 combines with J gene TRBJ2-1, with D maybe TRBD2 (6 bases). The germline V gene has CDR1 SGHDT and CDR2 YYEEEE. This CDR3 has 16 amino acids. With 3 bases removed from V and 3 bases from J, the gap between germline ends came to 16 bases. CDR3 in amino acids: CASSSSGTGDYNEQFF. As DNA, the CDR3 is TGTGCCAGCAGCTCGTCCGGGACGGGAGACTACAATGAGCAGTTCTTC.

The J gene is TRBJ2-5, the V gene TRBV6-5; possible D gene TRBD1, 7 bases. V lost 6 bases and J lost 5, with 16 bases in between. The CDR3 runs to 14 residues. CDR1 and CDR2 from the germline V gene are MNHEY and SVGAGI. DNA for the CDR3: TGTGCCAGCAGCGACAGGGATGGGAGGGAGACCCAGTACTTC. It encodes CASSDRDGRETQYF.

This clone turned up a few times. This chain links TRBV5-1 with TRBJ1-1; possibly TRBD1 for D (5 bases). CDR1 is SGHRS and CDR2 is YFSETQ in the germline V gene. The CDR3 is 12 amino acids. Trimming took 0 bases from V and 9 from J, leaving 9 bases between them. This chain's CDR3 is CASSLEDTKAFF. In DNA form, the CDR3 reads TGCGCCAGCAGCTTGGAGGACACCAAAGCTTTCTTT.

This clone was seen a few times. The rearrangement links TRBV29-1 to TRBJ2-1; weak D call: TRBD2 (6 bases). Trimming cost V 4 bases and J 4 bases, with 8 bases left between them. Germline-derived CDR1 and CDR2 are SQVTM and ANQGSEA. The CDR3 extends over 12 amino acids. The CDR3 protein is CSVGSGYNEQFF. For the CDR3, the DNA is TGCAGCGTTGGTAGCGGATACAATGAGCAGTTCTTC.